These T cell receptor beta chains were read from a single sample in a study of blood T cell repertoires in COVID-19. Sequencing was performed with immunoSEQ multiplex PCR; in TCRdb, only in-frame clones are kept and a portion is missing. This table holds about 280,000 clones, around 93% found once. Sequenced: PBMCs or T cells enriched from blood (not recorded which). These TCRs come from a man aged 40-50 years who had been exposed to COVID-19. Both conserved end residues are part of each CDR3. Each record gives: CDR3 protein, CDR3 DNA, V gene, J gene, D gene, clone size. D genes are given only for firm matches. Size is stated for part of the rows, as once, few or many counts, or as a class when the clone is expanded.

cdr3_aa: CASTPGRDDQPQHF; cdr3_nt: TGTGCCAGTACTCCCGGCAGGGATGATCAGCCCCAGCATTTT; v_call: TRBV19; j_call: TRBJ1-5; d_call: -; clone_size: -
cdr3_aa: CASSLGDGELFF; cdr3_nt: TGTGCCAGCAGCTTAGGAGACGGGGAGCTGTTTTTT; v_call: TRBV7-3; j_call: TRBJ2-2; d_call: -; clone_size: once
cdr3_aa: CASSPSRIQATNEKLFF; cdr3_nt: TGTGCCAGCAGCCCCTCCCGAATACAGGCAACTAATGAAAAACTGTTTTTT; v_call: TRBV7-3; j_call: TRBJ1-4; d_call: -; clone_size: once
cdr3_aa: CASSHLDRGSSPLHF; cdr3_nt: TGTGCCAGCAGCCACCTAGACAGGGGTTCGTCACCCCTCCACTTT; v_call: TRBV14; j_call: TRBJ1-6; d_call: TRBD1; clone_size: -
cdr3_aa: CSVVAGGHEQYF; cdr3_nt: TGCAGCGTTGTGGCAGGGGGGCACGAGCAGTACTTC; v_call: TRBV29-1; j_call: TRBJ2-7; d_call: -; clone_size: -
cdr3_aa: CASSPFSTGTEAFF; cdr3_nt: TGTGCCAGCAGCCCCTTTTCCACAGGGACTGAAGCTTTCTTT; v_call: TRBV7-9; j_call: TRBJ1-1; d_call: -; clone_size: once
cdr3_aa: CATSDRRLGLQPQHF; cdr3_nt: TGTGCCACCAGCGATCGCCGCCTGGGGCTTCAGCCCCAGCATTTT; v_call: TRBV15; j_call: TRBJ1-5; d_call: -; clone_size: few
cdr3_aa: CASNNRDNQPQHF; cdr3_nt: TGTGCCAGTAATAACAGGGACAATCAGCCCCAGCATTTT; v_call: TRBV19; j_call: TRBJ1-5; d_call: -; clone_size: -
cdr3_aa: CASSRDRVGNTIYF; cdr3_nt: TGTGCCAGCAGCCGGGACAGGGTAGGAAACACCATATATTTT; v_call: TRBV6-5; j_call: TRBJ1-3; d_call: TRBD1; clone_size: -
cdr3_aa: CASSPPTEKAKNIQYF; cdr3_nt: TGTGCCAGCTCACCACCGACGGAGAAAGCCAAAAACATTCAGTACTTC; v_call: TRBV18; j_call: TRBJ2-4; d_call: -; clone_size: once
cdr3_aa: CASRSRDRYNEQFF; cdr3_nt: TGTGCCAGCAGATCACGGGACAGATACAATGAGCAGTTCTTC; v_call: TRBV27; j_call: TRBJ2-1; d_call: TRBD1; clone_size: -
cdr3_aa: CATSTSGTETQYF; cdr3_nt: TGTGCCACCAGCACTAGCGGGACAGAGACCCAGTACTTC; v_call: TRBV15; j_call: TRBJ2-5; d_call: TRBD2; clone_size: -
cdr3_aa: CASSQGQFYGYTF; cdr3_nt: TGTGCCAGCAGCCAAGGACAGTTCTATGGCTACACCTTC; v_call: TRBV3-1/TRBV3-2; j_call: TRBJ1-2; d_call: -; clone_size: -
cdr3_aa: CATSSSGGTGELFF; cdr3_nt: TGTGCCACCAGCAGCTCAGGGGGCACCGGGGAGCTGTTTTTT; v_call: TRBV15; j_call: TRBJ2-2; d_call: TRBD1; clone_size: -
cdr3_aa: CASSSTGGDGYTF; cdr3_nt: TGTGCCAGCAGCAGTACAGGGGGCGACGGCTACACCTTC; v_call: TRBV7-3; j_call: TRBJ1-2; d_call: TRBD1; clone_size: -
cdr3_aa: CASKSPGNTEAFF; cdr3_nt: TGTGCCAGCAAGTCCCCCGGGAACACTGAAGCTTTCTTT; v_call: TRBV6-5; j_call: TRBJ1-1; d_call: -; clone_size: -
cdr3_aa: CAWSPGYGYTF; cdr3_nt: TGTGCCTGGAGTCCAGGTTATGGCTACACCTTC; v_call: TRBV30; j_call: TRBJ1-2; d_call: -; clone_size: -
cdr3_aa: CASNYGHLSYEQYF; cdr3_nt: TGTGCCAGCAACTATGGACACCTATCCTACGAGCAGTACTTC; v_call: TRBV28; j_call: TRBJ2-7; d_call: -; clone_size: -
cdr3_aa: CASSESRAGGHSYNEQFF; cdr3_nt: TGTGCCAGCAGTGAATCTCGAGCGGGAGGTCACTCCTACAATGAGCAGTTCTTC; v_call: TRBV6-1; j_call: TRBJ2-1; d_call: TRBD2; clone_size: -
cdr3_aa: CASSQDSQNNQPQHF; cdr3_nt: TGCGCCAGCAGCCAAGATTCACAGAACAATCAGCCCCAGCATTTT; v_call: TRBV4-3; j_call: TRBJ1-5; d_call: -; clone_size: -
cdr3_aa: CASSPGRDQPQHF; cdr3_nt: TGTGCCAGCAGCCCTGGGAGGGATCAGCCCCAGCATTTT; v_call: TRBV3-1/TRBV3-2; j_call: TRBJ1-5; d_call: -; clone_size: once
cdr3_aa: CASSQDRPQGALGYTF; cdr3_nt: TGCGCCAGCAGCCAAGATCGGCCCCAGGGGGCGCTTGGCTACACCTTC; v_call: TRBV4-3; j_call: TRBJ1-2; d_call: TRBD1; clone_size: -
cdr3_aa: CATSDPSTSGDYNEQFF; cdr3_nt: TGTGCCACCAGTGATCCCTCAACGAGCGGGGATTACAATGAGCAGTTCTTC; v_call: TRBV24-1; j_call: TRBJ2-1; d_call: TRBD2; clone_size: -
cdr3_aa: CASSMGIQGAGETQYF; cdr3_nt: TGTGCCAGTAGTATGGGGATACAGGGGGCGGGAGAGACCCAGTACTTC; v_call: TRBV19; j_call: TRBJ2-5; d_call: TRBD1; clone_size: -
cdr3_aa: CASSVDPGAHTGELFF; cdr3_nt: TGTGCCAGCAGCGTAGACCCTGGAGCTCACACCGGGGAGCTGTTTTTT; v_call: TRBV9; j_call: TRBJ2-2; d_call: -; clone_size: few
cdr3_aa: CASSLAGWQGKRDTQYF; cdr3_nt: TGTGCCAGCAGCTTGGCCGGTTGGCAGGGTAAGAGAGATACGCAGTATTTT; v_call: TRBV5-4; j_call: TRBJ2-3; d_call: -; clone_size: once